The 7 T cell receptor beta chains below were found in one sample sequenced in a study of identical twins. TCRdb re-called the 5' RACE reads through MiXCR, storing one row per CDR3 protein. In the table there are 1.5 million to 2 million distinct CDR3 sequences, about 30% of which are singletons. The specimen sequenced was cord blood. The receptors here all came from a newborn girl in good health.

This chain uses TRBV20-1 with TRBJ1-2; perhaps TRBD1 as D (5 bases). V dropped 5 bases and J dropped 3 bases, with 13 bases sitting between them. CDR1 is DFQATT and CDR2 is SNEGSKA in the germline V gene (reference sequence). The CDR3 runs to 13 residues. CDR3 nucleotide sequence: TGCAGTGCTCCACAGGACGGCTACTATGGCTACACCTTC. Protein: CSAPQDGYYGYTF.

The chain couples TRBV21-1 to TRBJ2-3; the D segment call TRBD2 is taken from the table without a DNA check. TRBV21-1 is a listed pseudogene. This CDR3 comprises 16 residues. The CDR3 bases are TGTGCCAGCAGCAAGAAGGAGGGGAGATGCACAGATACGCAGTATTTT. This sequence encodes CASSKKEGRCTDTQYF.

The chain carries TRBV4-1 and TRBJ2-7; D ambiguous. Germline CDR1 is MGHRA and CDR2 is YSYEKL. V was clipped by 0 bases and J by 5 bases, with 14 bases between them. The CDR3 consists of 15 residues. CDR3 in amino acids: CASSQEQALSNEQYF. CDR3 bases: TGCGCCAGCAGCCAAGAGCAGGCCCTAAGCAACGAGCAGTACTTC.

The gene calls are TRBV3-1 and TRBJ1-4; a weak D match, TRBD1 (5 bases). Germline V lookup: CDR1 LGHDT, CDR2 YNNKEL (reference sequence). V lost 2 bases, J lost 5 bases, and 9 bases lay in between. This CDR3 has 14 amino acids. CDR3 in DNA: TGTGCCAGCAGCCAATGGAGACAGAATGAAAAACTGTTTTTT. This encodes CASSQWRQNEKLFF. The whole variable domain, filled in from reference TRBV3-1 and TRBJ1-4, reads DTAVSQTPKYLVTQMGNDKSIKCEQNLGHDTMYWYKQDSKKFLKIMFSYNNKELIINETVPNRFSPKSPDKAHLNLHINSLELGDSAVYFCASSQWRQNEKLFFGSGTQLSVL.

This clonotype was found many times. The chain has TRBV7-2 and TRBJ1-2; D is unclear. This CDR3 has 13 amino acids. The germline V and J ends were trimmed by 6 bases and 4 bases, with 12 bases remaining between them. Germline CDR1 is SGHTA and CDR2 is FQGNSA. CDR3 region: CASRSNAFYGYTF. DNA for the CDR3: TGTGCCAGCAGATCTAACGCCTTCTATGGCTACACCTTC.

This sequence joins TRBV28 and TRBJ1-5; D remains ambiguous. V was cut by 3 bases and J by 2 bases, with 17 bases left in between. Germline V CDR1 and CDR2: MDHEN, SYDVKM. The CDR3 is 17 amino acids. Here the CDR3 DNA reads TGTGCCAGCAGTTTCAAAGTCGGGAGGGTGCGCAATCAGCCCCAGCATTTT. Its protein is CASSFKVGRVRNQPQHF.

This clonotype was detected only a few times. The DNA of the CDR3 is TGTGCCAGCAGTCCCGAGGACAGGGCCGGGGCCAACGTCCTGACTTTC. Amino acids: CASSPEDRAGANVLTF. The chain combines TRBV28 with TRBJ2-6; 8 bases are shared with TRBD1. The CDR3 length is 16 residues. The V segment lost 5 bases and the J segment 4 bases; nucleotides outside the gene matches: 7. Germline V gives CDR1 MDHEN, CDR2 SYDVKM.